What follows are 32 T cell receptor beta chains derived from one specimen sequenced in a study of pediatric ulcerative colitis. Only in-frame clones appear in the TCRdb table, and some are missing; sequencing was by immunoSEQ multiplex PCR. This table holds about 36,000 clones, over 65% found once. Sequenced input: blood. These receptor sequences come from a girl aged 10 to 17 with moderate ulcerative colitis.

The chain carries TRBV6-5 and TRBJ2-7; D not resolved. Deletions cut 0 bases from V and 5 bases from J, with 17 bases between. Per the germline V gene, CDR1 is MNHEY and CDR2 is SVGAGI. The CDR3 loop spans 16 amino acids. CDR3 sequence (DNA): TGTGCCAGCAGTTACTCAATGGAGAGGCGGTCCCACGAGCAGTACTTC. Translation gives CASSYSMERRSHEQYF.

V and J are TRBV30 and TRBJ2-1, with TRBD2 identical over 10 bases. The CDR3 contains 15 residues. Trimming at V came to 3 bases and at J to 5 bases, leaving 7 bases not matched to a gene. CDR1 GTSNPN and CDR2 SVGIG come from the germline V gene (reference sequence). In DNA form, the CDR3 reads TGTGCCTGGAGCCCCCGGACTAGCGGCCACAATGAGCAGTTCTTC. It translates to CAWSPRTSGHNEQFF.

Written as DNA, the CDR3 is TGTGCCAGCAGTGAAGCGGACAGGGTGAATCAGCCCCAGCATTTT. Encoded protein: CASSEADRVNQPQHF. The genes are TRBV6-1 and TRBJ1-5; 8 bases line up with TRBD1. Germline V lookup: CDR1 MNHNS, CDR2 SASEGT. The CDR3 is made up of 15 amino acids. Trimming at V came to 0 bases and at J to 4 bases, leaving 2 bases not matched to a gene.

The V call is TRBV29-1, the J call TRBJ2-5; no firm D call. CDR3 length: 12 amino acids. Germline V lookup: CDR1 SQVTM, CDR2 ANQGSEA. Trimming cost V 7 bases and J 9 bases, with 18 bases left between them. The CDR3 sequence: CSALTLDGSQYF. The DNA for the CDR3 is TGCAGCGCCTTGACGTTAGATGGTTCCCAGTACTTC.

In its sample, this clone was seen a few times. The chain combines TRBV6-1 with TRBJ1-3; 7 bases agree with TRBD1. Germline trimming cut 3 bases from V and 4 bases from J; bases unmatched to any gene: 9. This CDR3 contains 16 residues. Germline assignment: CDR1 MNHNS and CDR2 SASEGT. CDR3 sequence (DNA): TGTGCCAGCAGTGATCGGCCCAGGGGGTCGGGAAACACCATATATTTT. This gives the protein CASSDRPRGSGNTIYF.

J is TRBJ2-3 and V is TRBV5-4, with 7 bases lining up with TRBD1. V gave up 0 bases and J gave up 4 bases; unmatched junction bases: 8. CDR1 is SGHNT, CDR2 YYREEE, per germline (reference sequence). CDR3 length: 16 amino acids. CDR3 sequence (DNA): TGTGCCAGCAGCTTGGTGCCAGGGGGATTATCAGATACGCAGTATTTT. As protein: CASSLVPGGLSDTQYF.

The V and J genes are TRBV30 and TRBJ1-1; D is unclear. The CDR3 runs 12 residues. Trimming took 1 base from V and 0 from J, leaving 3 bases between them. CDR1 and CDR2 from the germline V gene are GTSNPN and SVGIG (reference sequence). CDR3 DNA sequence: TGTGCCTGGAGTGAGATGAACACTGAAGCTTTCTTT. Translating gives CAWSEMNTEAFF.

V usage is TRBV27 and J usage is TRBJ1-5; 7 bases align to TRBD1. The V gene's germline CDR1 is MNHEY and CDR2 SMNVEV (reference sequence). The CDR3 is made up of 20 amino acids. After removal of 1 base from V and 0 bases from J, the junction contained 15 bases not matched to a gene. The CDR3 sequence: CASSLYSSKGGGVSNQPQHF. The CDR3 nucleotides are TGTGCCAGCAGTTTATATAGTTCGAAAGGGGGCGGCGTTAGCAATCAGCCCCAGCATTTT.

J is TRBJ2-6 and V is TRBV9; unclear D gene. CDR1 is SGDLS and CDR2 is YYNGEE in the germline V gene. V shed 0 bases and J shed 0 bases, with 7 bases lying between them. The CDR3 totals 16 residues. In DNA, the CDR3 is TGTGCCAGCAGCGTAGGGTCGAACTCTGGGGCCAACGTCCTGACTTTC. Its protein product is CASSVGSNSGANVLTF. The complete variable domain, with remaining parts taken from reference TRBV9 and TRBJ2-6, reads DSGVTQTPKHLITATGQRVTLRCSPRSGDLSVYWYQQSLDQGLQFLIQYYNGEERAKGNILERFSAQQFPDLHSELNLSSLELGDSALYFCASSVGSNSGANVLTFGAGSRLTVL.

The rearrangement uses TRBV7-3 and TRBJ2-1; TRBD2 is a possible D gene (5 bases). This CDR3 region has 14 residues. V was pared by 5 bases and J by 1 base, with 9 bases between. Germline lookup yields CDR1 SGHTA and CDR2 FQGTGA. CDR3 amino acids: CASSTGGSYNEQFF. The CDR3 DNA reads TGTGCCAGCAGCACCGGAGGTTCCTACAATGAGCAGTTCTTC.

The CDR3 here is CASSPRSLGTEAFF. The CDR3 DNA follows: TGTGCCAGCAGCCCCCGATCGTTGGGTACTGAAGCTTTCTTT. The gene calls are TRBV11-2 and TRBJ1-1; unclear D gene. CDR3 size: 14 residues. The V gene's germline CDR1 is SGHAT and CDR2 FQNNGV. Deletions cut 5 bases from V and 5 bases from J, with 15 bases between.

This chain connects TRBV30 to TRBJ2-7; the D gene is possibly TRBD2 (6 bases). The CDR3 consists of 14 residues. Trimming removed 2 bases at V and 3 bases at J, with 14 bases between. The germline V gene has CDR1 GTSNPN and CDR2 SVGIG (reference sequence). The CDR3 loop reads CAWSSPEGFYEQYF. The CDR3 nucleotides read TGTGCCTGGAGTTCCCCGGAGGGATTCTACGAGCAGTACTTC.

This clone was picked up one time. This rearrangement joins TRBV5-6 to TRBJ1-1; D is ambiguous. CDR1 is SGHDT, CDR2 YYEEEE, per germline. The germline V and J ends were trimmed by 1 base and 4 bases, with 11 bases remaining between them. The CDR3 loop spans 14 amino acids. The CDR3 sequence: CASSLLETSTEAFF. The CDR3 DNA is TGTGCCAGCAGCTTGTTGGAAACCAGCACTGAAGCTTTCTTT.

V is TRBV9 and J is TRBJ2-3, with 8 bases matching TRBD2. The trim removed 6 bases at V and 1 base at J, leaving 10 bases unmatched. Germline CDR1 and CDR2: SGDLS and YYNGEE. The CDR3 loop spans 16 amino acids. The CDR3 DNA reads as TGTGCCAGCACCGTTTTCGGTAGCGGGGGCACAGATACGCAGTATTTT. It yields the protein CASTVFGSGGTDTQYF. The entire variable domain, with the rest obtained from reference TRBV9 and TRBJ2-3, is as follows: DSGVTQTPKHLITATGQRVTLRCSPRSGDLSVYWYQQSLDQGLQFLIQYYNGEERAKGNILERFSAQQFPDLHSELNLSSLELGDSALYFCASTVFGSGGTDTQYFGPGTRLTVL.

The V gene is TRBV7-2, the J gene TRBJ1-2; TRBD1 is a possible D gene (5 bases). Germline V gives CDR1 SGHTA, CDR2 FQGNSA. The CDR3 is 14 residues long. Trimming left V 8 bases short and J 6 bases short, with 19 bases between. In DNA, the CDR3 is TGTGCCAGCGATAGGGATCCACAGGCTCATGGCTACACCTTC. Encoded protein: CASDRDPQAHGYTF.

The CDR3 coding sequence is TGTGCCAGCAGCTTGGACAGTGAGCAGTACTTC. Its protein is CASSLDSEQYF. V and J are TRBV7-2 and TRBJ2-7; maybe TRBD1 (6 bases). Germline CDR1 is SGHTA and CDR2 is FQGNSA. The CDR3 runs 11 residues. Trimming took 3 bases from V and 7 from J, leaving 7 bases between them.

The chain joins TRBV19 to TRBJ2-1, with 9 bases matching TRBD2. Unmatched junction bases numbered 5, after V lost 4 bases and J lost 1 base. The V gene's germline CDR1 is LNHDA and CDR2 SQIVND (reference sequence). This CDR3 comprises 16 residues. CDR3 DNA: TGTGCCAGTAGTACCCGAGCGGGGGGTTCCTACAATGAGCAGTTCTTC. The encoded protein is CASSTRAGGSYNEQFF.

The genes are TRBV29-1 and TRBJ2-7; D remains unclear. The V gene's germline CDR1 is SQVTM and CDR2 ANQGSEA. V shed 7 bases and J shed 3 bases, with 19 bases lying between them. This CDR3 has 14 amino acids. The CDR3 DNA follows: TGCAGCGCCATCTTAGTAGGGTTAGACTACGAGCAGTACTTC. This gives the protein CSAILVGLDYEQYF.

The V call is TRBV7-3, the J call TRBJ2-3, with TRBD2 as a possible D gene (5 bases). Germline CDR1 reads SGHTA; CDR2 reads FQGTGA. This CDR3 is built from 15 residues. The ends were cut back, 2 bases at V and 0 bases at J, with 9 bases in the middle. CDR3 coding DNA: TGTGCCAGCAGCTTACACGGGGTCAGCACAGATACGCAGTATTTT. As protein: CASSLHGVSTDTQYF.

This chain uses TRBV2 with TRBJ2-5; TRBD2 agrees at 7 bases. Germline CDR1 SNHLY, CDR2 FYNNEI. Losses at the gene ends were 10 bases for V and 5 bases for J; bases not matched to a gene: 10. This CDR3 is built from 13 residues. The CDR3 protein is CATGVGGKETQYF. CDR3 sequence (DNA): TGTGCCACCGGAGTGGGAGGGAAGGAGACCCAGTACTTC.

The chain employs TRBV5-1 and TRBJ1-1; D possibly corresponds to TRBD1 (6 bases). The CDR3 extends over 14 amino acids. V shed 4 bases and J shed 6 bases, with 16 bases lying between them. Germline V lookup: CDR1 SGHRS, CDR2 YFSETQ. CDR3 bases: TGCGCCAGCAGCCAGGGGCGCAGGGCCTCTGAAGCTTTCTTT. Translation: CASSQGRRASEAFF.

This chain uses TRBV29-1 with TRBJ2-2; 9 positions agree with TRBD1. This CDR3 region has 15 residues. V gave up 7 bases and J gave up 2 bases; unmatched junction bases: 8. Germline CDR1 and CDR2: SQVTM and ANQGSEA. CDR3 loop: CSATTGGVNTGELFF. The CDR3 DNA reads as TGCAGCGCTACAACAGGGGGCGTAAACACCGGGGAGCTGTTTTTT.

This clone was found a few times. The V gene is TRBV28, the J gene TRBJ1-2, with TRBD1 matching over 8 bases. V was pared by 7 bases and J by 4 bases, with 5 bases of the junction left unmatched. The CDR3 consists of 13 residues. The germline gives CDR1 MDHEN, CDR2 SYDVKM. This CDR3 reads CASIIQGGYGYTF. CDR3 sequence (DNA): TGTGCCAGCATTATACAGGGGGGCTATGGCTACACCTTC.

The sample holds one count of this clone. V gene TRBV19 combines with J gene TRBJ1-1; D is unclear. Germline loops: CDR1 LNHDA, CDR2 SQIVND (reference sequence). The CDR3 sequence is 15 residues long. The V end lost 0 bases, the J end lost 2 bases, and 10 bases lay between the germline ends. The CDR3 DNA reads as TGTGCCAGTAGTATAGATCTCCCAGGCAACACTGAAGCTTTCTTT. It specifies CASSIDLPGNTEAFF.

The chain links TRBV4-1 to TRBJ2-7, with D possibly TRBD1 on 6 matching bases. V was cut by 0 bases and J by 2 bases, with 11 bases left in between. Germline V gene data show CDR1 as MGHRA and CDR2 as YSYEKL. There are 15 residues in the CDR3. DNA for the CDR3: TGCGCCAGCAGCCAAGATCTTAGGGGGACCTACGAGCAGTACTTC. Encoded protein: CASSQDLRGTYEQYF.

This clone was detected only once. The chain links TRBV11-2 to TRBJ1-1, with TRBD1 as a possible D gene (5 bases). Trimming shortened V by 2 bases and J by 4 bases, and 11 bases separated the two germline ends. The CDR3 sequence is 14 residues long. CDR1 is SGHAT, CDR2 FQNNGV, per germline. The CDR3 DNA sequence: TGTGCCAGCAGCTTAAACGGGGGAGGCACTGAAGCTTTCTTT. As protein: CASSLNGGGTEAFF.

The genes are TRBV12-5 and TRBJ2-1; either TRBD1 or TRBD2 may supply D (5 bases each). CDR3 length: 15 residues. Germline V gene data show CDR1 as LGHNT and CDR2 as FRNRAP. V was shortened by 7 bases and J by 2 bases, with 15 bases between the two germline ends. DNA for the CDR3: TGTGCTAGTGCCCTGGGGGAGAGCGCCTACAATGAGCAGTTCTTC. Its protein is CASALGESAYNEQFF.

CDR3 bases: TGCGCCAGCAGCTTGGGACAGGGGACTACTAATGAAAAACTGTTTTTT. Amino acids: CASSLGQGTTNEKLFF. This chain connects TRBV5-1 to TRBJ1-4; 8 bases agree with TRBD1. CDR1 and CDR2 from the germline V gene are SGHRS and YFSETQ. CDR3 length equals 16 residues. The V segment lost 0 bases and the J segment 2 bases; nucleotides outside the gene matches: 3.

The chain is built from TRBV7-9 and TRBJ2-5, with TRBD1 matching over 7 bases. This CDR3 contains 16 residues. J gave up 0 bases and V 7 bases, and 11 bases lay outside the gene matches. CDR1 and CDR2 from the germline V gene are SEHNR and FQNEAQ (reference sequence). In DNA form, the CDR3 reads TGTGCCAGCACCCTAAGGGACAGTCAATACCAAGAGACCCAGTACTTC. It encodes CASTLRDSQYQETQYF.

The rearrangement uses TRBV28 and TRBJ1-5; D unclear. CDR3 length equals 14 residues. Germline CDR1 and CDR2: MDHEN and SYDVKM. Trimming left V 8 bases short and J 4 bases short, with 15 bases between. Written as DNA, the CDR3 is TGTGCCAGCGCTCGTGGGTTCGGAAATCAGCCCCAGCATTTT. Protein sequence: CASARGFGNQPQHF.

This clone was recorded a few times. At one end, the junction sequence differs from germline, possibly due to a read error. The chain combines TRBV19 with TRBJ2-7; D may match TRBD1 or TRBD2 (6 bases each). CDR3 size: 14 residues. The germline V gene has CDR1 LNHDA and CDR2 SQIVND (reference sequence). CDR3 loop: CATSEAGRGGEQYF. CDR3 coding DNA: TGTGCCACTAGTGAGGCGGGGCGAGGGGGCGAGCAGTACTTC.

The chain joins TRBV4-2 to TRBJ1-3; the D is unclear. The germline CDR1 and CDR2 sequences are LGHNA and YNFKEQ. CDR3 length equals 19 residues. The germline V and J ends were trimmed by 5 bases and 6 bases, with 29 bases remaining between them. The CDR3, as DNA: TGTGCCAGCAGCTACGACCCCACGTTTCATGTGCCGCGGGAAAACACCATATATTTT. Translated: CASSYDPTFHVPRENTIYF.